These 7 T cell receptor beta chains share one sample of origin, sequenced in a study of T cells in Graves' hyperthyroidism and ophthalmopathy. Authors of the study amplified TCR beta CDR3 regions from RNA transcripts. The HTBI primer set was used in a first-round RT-PCR of the TCR CDR3. TCRdb fed the multiplex PCR reads into MiXCR, producing one record per CDR3 protein. The repertoire holds around 440,000 distinct CDR3 sequences, with around 16% as singletons. The sample comprised blood. The source of these receptors is a young woman with Graves' hyperthyroidism.

About this clonotype: One junction end disagrees with the germline gene, perhaps due to a read error. This chain links TRBV19 with TRBJ1-3, with D possibly TRBD1 on 5 matching bases. The CDR3 has 15 amino acids. Germline CDR1 is LNHDA and CDR2 is SQIVND (reference sequence). Here the CDR3 reads CASSTQGSSGNTICF. CDR3 bases: TGTGCCAGTAGTACCCAGGGCTCCTCTGGAAACACCATATGTTTT.

This clonotype was seen only a few times. The chain links TRBV7-8 to TRBJ2-3; 8 bases agree with TRBD1. V lost 4 bases and J lost 6; bases outside the gene matches: 3. This CDR3 has 13 residues. The germline gives CDR1 SGHVS, CDR2 FQNEAQ. CDR3 amino acids: CASSSDRGDTQYF. DNA for the CDR3: TGTGCCAGCAGCTCTGACAGGGGTGATACGCAGTATTTT.

This clonotype was found many times. CDR3 bases: TGTGCCAGCAGCGTCGGGACCGCGCCTGGCCTTCCCTCTAGCGCCTCGAGGGATGAGCAGTTCTTC. Amino acid sequence: CASSVGTAPGLPSSASRDEQFF. The chain has TRBV9 and TRBJ2-1; D is possibly TRBD2 (6 bases). V lost 2 bases and J 8 bases, leaving 38 bases between the germline ends. Per the germline V gene, CDR1 is SGDLS and CDR2 is YYNGEE. The CDR3 length is 22 residues.

The J gene is TRBJ1-1, the V gene TRBV10-1; perhaps TRBD1 as D (6 bases). The CDR3 sequence is 13 residues long. V was clipped by 5 bases and J by 5 bases, with 12 bases between them. Per germline, CDR1 WNHNN and CDR2 SYGVQD (reference sequence). The CDR3 loop is CASSKSRGTEAFF. CDR3 nucleotides: TGCGCCAGCAGTAAAAGCAGGGGAACTGAAGCTTTCTTT.

The sample holds many counts of this clonotype. The CDR3 sequence is CASSFAPPTGANTGELFF. CDR3 DNA sequence: TGTGCCAGCAGCTTCGCCCCCCCGACAGGAGCGAACACCGGGGAGCTGTTTTTT. The rearrangement joins TRBV11-2 to TRBJ2-2, with a tentative D call TRBD1 (6 bases). In germline, CDR1 is SGHAT, CDR2 FQNNGV. The germline V and J ends were trimmed by 3 bases and 0 bases, with 17 bases remaining between them. This CDR3 is 18 amino acids long.

This clonotype was counted at least ten times. The chain is built from TRBV20-1 and TRBJ2-7; 8 bases fit TRBD1. Germline V gene lookup returns CDR1 DFQATT and CDR2 SNEGSKA (reference sequence). This CDR3 spans 13 amino acids. The V and J ends lost 3 bases and 3 bases, in that order; junction bases with no gene match: 4. CDR3 DNA: TGCAGTGCTAGTCAGGGGGCGCACTACGAGCAGTACTTC. This gives the protein CSASQGAHYEQYF.

The table lists this clonotype with a few counts. The chain employs TRBV6-1 and TRBJ1-5; D not certain. Per the germline V gene, CDR1 is MNHNS and CDR2 is SASEGT. Deletions cut 6 bases from V and 4 bases from J, with 13 bases between. CDR3 length equals 14 residues. The CDR3 DNA reads TGTGCCAGCAGCCGTGGGGATGGTAATCAGCCCCAGCATTTT. Amino acids: CASSRGDGNQPQHF.